These 14 T cell receptor beta chains originate from one sample sequenced in a study of T cell responses to AZD1222 COVID-19 vaccine (dated by TCRdb to the early 2020s). Library prep was done by the immunoSEQ multiplex PCR assay. Sourced from immuneACCESS, this table was stored by TCRdb with only in-frame sequences that have V and J called. A share of the clones is absent; for the studies checked, an unresolved V gene accounts for under half, and the remainder has no known explanation. For this sample there are approximately 30,000 clones; around 86% appear just once. The top ten clones comprise roughly 9.6% of the sample. In the paper's terms, the time point label means: about 28 days (+/-7) after the second vaccine dose. This material consisted of peripheral blood, taken 28 days after the second AZD1222 dose. All receptors derive from an adult who received the AZD1222 COVID-19 vaccine.

In this sample, this clone turned up once. The chain has TRBV4-2 and TRBJ2-7, with a possible D match to TRBD1 (6 bases). Trimming pared 3 bases from V and 0 bases from J, leaving 6 bases between. The CDR3 length is 13 residues. CDR1 and CDR2 (germline): LGHNA, YNFKEQ. CDR3 nucleotide sequence: TGTGCCAGCAGCCAGGACAGCTCCTACGAGCAGTACTTC. Its translation is CASSQDSSYEQYF.

CDR3: CASSLFGSLSGNTIYF. CDR3 nucleotide sequence: TGTGCCAGCAGCTTATTTGGCAGTCTCTCTGGAAACACCATATATTTT. The genes are TRBV11-2 and TRBJ1-3; D gene unclear. CDR1 and CDR2 from the germline V gene are SGHAT and FQNNGV. The CDR3 length is 16 residues. Trimming removed 2 bases at V and 0 bases at J, with 11 bases between.

In regard to this clone: Germline and junction disagree at one end, which may indicate a read error. The rearrangement links TRBV7-7 to TRBJ2-2, with no clear D. The CDR3 covers 13 residues. Germline V gene data show CDR1 as SSHAT and CDR2 as FNYEAQ (reference sequence). The CDR3 DNA reads TGTGCTAGCAGCCTCACTATGGCTGGGGAGCTGTTTTTT. This codes for CASSLTMAGELFF.

The rearrangement uses TRBV9 and TRBJ1-2; D is perhaps TRBD1 (5 bases). In germline, CDR1 is SGDLS, CDR2 YYNGEE. The CDR3 has 14 amino acids. Trimming cost V 4 bases and J 2 bases, with 12 bases left between them. In DNA, the CDR3 is TGTGCCAGCAGCCCACTGACAGAGAACTATGGCTACACCTTC. Protein sequence: CASSPLTENYGYTF.

The chain uses TRBV7-9 and TRBJ2-2; 8 bases map to TRBD2. V trimming: 1 base; J trimming: 5 bases; junction bases outside the gene matches: 3. CDR3 size: 15 residues. The germline V gene encodes CDR1 SEHNR and CDR2 FQNEAQ (reference sequence). The DNA for the CDR3 is TGTGCCAGCAGCTTAGGTAGCGGGGAAACCGGGGAGCTGTTTTTT. Translated: CASSLGSGETGELFF.

The V and J genes are TRBV6-5 and TRBJ1-2; D is undetermined. V lost 4 bases to trimming and J lost 0 bases, with 9 bases between them. The CDR3 is 14 residues long. From germline, CDR1 is MNHEY and CDR2 SVGAGI. The CDR3 here is CASSSPPANYGYTF. The CDR3 DNA reads as TGTGCCAGCAGTTCCCCCCCGGCTAACTATGGCTACACCTTC.

V gene TRBV19 combines with J gene TRBJ2-7; 7 bases agree with TRBD2. Germline CDR1 LNHDA, CDR2 SQIVND (reference sequence). The J segment lost 3 bases and the V segment lost 4 bases, leaving 15 bases of the junction unmatched. This CDR3 has 17 amino acids. The CDR3 here is CASSNGGRRTPNYEQYF. Written as DNA, the CDR3 is TGTGCCAGTAGTAACGGGGGGAGGAGGACCCCGAACTACGAGCAGTACTTC.

In its sample, this clone was seen once. The V call is TRBV4-1, the J call TRBJ2-3; 13 bases align to TRBD2. This CDR3 is 17 amino acids long. The V and J ends lost 3 bases and 0 bases, in that order; junction bases with no gene match: 3. In germline, CDR1 is MGHRA, CDR2 YSYEKL. The CDR3 DNA follows: TGCGCCAGCAGCCATCCGGGACTAGCGGGGAGCACAGATACGCAGTATTTT. Protein sequence: CASSHPGLAGSTDTQYF.

V usage is TRBV7-2 and J usage is TRBJ1-6; TRBD1 matches at 8 bases. The CDR3 loop spans 16 amino acids. V gave up 0 bases and J gave up 9 bases; unmatched junction bases: 7. Germline loops: CDR1 SGHTA, CDR2 FQGNSA. The CDR3 loop reads CASSLAHRGASSPLHF. CDR3 bases: TGTGCCAGCAGCTTAGCCCACAGGGGGGCTAGTTCACCCCTCCACTTT.

This chain connects TRBV7-2 to TRBJ2-4, with 14 bases fitting TRBD2. Trimming removed 5 bases from V and 7 bases from J; junction bases left unmatched: 7. Germline CDR1 is SGHTA and CDR2 is FQGNSA. The CDR3 totals 16 residues. CDR3 residues: CASSAGTSGSRNIQYF. CDR3 coding DNA: TGTGCCAGCAGCGCTGGGACTAGCGGGAGTCGGAACATTCAGTACTTC.

This clone turned up a few times. The CDR3 loop reads CASSQGAREKLFF. The CDR3 DNA reads TGTGCCAGCAGCCAAGGGGCGCGAGAAAAACTGTTTTTT. The chain uses TRBV4-2 and TRBJ1-4; D is uncertain. This CDR3 is 13 amino acids long. Deletions cut 1 base from V and 8 bases from J, with 8 bases between. Germline CDR1 LGHNA, CDR2 YNFKEQ.

The chain is built from TRBV2 and TRBJ1-3; no definite D call. V was pared by 6 bases and J by 3 bases, with 12 bases between. Germline V gene sequence: CDR1 SNHLY, CDR2 FYNNEI. This CDR3 has 14 residues. The DNA of the CDR3 is TGTGCCAGCAGCGCCGGACTGGGTGGAAACACCATATATTTT. It is translated as CASSAGLGGNTIYF.

The chain carries TRBV11-2 and TRBJ1-3; 8 bases line up with TRBD1. J lost 4 bases, V lost 6 bases, and 8 bases had no gene match. The CDR3 covers 15 residues. Germline-derived CDR1 and CDR2 are SGHAT and FQNNGV. CDR3 in amino acids: CASSRRQGTGNTIYF. DNA of the CDR3: TGTGCCAGCAGTCGAAGACAGGGGACAGGAAACACCATATATTTT.

This rearrangement joins TRBV27 to TRBJ1-6, with D perhaps matching TRBD1 (5 bases). The CDR3 spans 14 residues. Trimming cost V 3 bases and J 5 bases, with 8 bases left between them. Germline CDR1 reads MNHEY; CDR2 reads SMNVEV (reference sequence). Here the CDR3 DNA reads TGTGCCAGCAGTTTGGCAGGGAATAATTCACCCCTCCACTTT. Translation gives CASSLAGNNSPLHF.